Below, 10 T cell receptor beta chains from the same sample are listed, as sequenced in a study of cytomegalovirus exposure and HLA in healthy donors. Primers: 60 Vbeta forward and 13 Jbeta reverse. TCRdb's copy holds only in-frame clones and misses some; the assay was immunoSEQ multiplex PCR. The table includes some 150,000 clones, more than 70% detected once. The sample was PBMCs. The receptors here all came from a male donor in good health and CMV-seronegative.

This chain uses TRBV6-5 with TRBJ1-1; TRBD1 is a possible D gene (5 bases). The ends were cut back, 4 bases at V and 1 base at J, with 10 bases in the middle. The CDR3 has 14 residues. CDR1 is MNHEY, CDR2 SVGAGI, per germline. CDR3 sequence reads: CASSFRGENTEAFF. The CDR3 region has the DNA TGTGCCAGCAGTTTCCGGGGGGAGAACACTGAAGCTTTCTTT.

The chain is built from TRBV6-5 and TRBJ1-4; D unclear. The V and J ends lost 6 bases and 3 bases respectively, with 11 bases between them. The CDR3 has 14 amino acids. Looked up from germline, CDR1 is MNHEY and CDR2 is SVGAGI. CDR3 DNA sequence: TGTGCCAGCAGCCACGGTAGTGCTAATGAAAAACTGTTTTTT. This sequence encodes CASSHGSANEKLFF.

V and J are TRBV6-7 and TRBJ2-7, with 7 bases aligning to TRBD1. TRBV6-7 is an open reading frame, and its role is uncertain. The CDR3 contains 12 residues. With V trimmed by 6 bases and J by 12 bases, 11 bases remained unmatched. In DNA form, the CDR3 reads TGTGCCAGCAGGGAACAGGGGCAGGTGACGTACTTC. This translates into CASREQGQVTYF.

V gene TRBV6-1 combines with J gene TRBJ1-2; D gene uncertain. There are 15 residues in the CDR3. The germline gives CDR1 MNHNS, CDR2 SASEGT. V dropped 1 base and J dropped 0 bases, with 9 bases sitting between them. The CDR3 sequence is CASSEVRVANYGYTF. CDR3 DNA: TGTGCCAGCAGTGAAGTCCGGGTGGCTAACTATGGCTACACCTTC.

V gene TRBV7-9 combines with J gene TRBJ1-1, with 8 bases aligning to TRBD1. CDR1 is SEHNR, CDR2 FQNEAQ, per germline (reference sequence). Trimming took 1 base from V and 3 from J; bases not matched to a gene: 1. This CDR3 comprises 14 residues. The CDR3 DNA reads as TGTGCCAGCAGCTTAGAGACAGGGGACACTGAAGCTTTCTTT. It yields the protein CASSLETGDTEAFF.

The chain employs TRBV28 and TRBJ1-2; weak D call: TRBD1 (5 bases). The germline CDR1 and CDR2 sequences are MDHEN and SYDVKM. This CDR3 is 14 amino acids long. V lost 5 bases, J lost 2 bases, and 12 bases lay in between. The CDR3 loop is CASSGPGGNYGYTF. CDR3 coding DNA: TGTGCCAGCAGTGGGCCTGGGGGGAACTATGGCTACACCTTC.

With regard to this clone: A junction end diverges from the germline sequence, so it may reflect a read error. The chain employs TRBV7-9 and TRBJ2-3; no firm D call. The germline gives CDR1 SEHNR, CDR2 FQNEAQ (reference sequence). The CDR3 covers 12 residues. DNA of the CDR3: TGTTCCAGCAGCCAACGGACAGATACGCAGTATTTT. The encoded protein is CSSSQRTDTQYF.

This clone was recorded only once. The chain carries TRBV4-3 and TRBJ2-1; 9 bases align to TRBD2. After removal of 1 base from V and 5 bases from J, the junction contained 9 bases not matched to a gene. This CDR3 is 17 amino acids long. Germline CDR1 is LGHNA and CDR2 is YSLEER. This CDR3 reads CASSQGGGASRNNEQFF. Here the CDR3 DNA reads TGCGCCAGCAGCCAAGGCGGGGGGGCTAGCCGTAACAATGAGCAGTTCTTC.

This sequence joins TRBV5-6 and TRBJ2-5, with D perhaps TRBD1 (5 bases). V shed 4 bases and J shed 2 bases, with 12 bases lying between them. Per the germline V gene, CDR1 is SGHDT and CDR2 is YYEEEE. The CDR3 extends over 14 amino acids. As DNA, the CDR3 is TGTGCCAGCAGCCCAGGGTTTCCACAAGAGACCCAGTACTTC. As protein: CASSPGFPQETQYF. The entire variable domain, with the rest obtained from reference TRBV5-6 and TRBJ2-5, is as follows: DAGVTQSPTHLIKTRGQQVTLRCSPKSGHDTVSWYQQALGQGPQFIFQYYEEEERQRGNFPDRFSGHQFPNYSSELNVNALLLGDSALYLCASSPGFPQETQYFGPGTRLLVL.

Only one count was recorded for this clone. The genes are TRBV6-5 and TRBJ2-7, with D maybe TRBD1 (5 bases). The CDR3 totals 13 residues. Trimming shortened V by 4 bases and J by 7 bases, and 14 bases separated the two germline ends. CDR1 and CDR2 (germline): MNHEY, SVGAGI. The CDR3: CASSSPGYSEQYF. CDR3 sequence (DNA): TGTGCCAGCAGTTCCCCAGGGTACAGTGAGCAGTACTTC.